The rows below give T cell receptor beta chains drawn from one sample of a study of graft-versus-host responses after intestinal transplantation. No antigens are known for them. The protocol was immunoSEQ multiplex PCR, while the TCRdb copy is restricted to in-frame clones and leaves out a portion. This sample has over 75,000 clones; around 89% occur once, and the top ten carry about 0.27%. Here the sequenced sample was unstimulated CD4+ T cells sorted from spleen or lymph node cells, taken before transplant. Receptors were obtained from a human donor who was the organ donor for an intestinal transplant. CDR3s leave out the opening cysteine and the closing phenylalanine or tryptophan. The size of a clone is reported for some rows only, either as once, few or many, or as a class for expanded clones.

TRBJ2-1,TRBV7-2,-,ASSLAGPEGGEF
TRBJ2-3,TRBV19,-,ASSRPGQGLPSTDTQY
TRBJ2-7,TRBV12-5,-,ASGLVREGVIYEQY
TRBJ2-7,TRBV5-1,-,ASSHGPTGLDYEQY
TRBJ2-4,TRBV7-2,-,ASGNPRGTKNIQY
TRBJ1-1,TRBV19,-,ASSTTGGQRAF
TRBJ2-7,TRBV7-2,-,ASSLLREGLTLRPYEQY
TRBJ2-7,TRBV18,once,ASSLGLAGRLGQY
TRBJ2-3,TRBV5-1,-,ASTLSTDTQY
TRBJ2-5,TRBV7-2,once,ASSLGLAGGQETQY
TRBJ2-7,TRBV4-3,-,ASSRGPGQPYEQY
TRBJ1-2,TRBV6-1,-,ASSRIRGDYGYT
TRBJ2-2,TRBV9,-,ASSARRGGSGELF
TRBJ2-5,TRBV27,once,ASRGQGGETQY
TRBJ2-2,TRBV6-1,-,ASSVRRGTGELF
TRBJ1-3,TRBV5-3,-,ARSARGKGNTIY
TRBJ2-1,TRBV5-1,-,ASSLVSSGGARYNEQF
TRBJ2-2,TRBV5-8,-,ASSSQLATGELF
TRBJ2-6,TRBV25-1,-,ASTKTGANVLT
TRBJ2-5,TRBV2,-,ASRDREGRETQY
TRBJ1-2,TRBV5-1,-,ASSLQVKPPLGGYT
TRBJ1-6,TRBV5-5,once,ASSLAGPNVGSPLH
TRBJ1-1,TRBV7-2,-,ASSLGVVGGNTEAF
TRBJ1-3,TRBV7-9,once,ASSFPRRTFSGNTIY
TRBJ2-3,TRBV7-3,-,ASSFTASGLKGTDTQY
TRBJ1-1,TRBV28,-,ATTGGGTEAF
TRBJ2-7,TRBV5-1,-,ASSSTRNNYDEQY